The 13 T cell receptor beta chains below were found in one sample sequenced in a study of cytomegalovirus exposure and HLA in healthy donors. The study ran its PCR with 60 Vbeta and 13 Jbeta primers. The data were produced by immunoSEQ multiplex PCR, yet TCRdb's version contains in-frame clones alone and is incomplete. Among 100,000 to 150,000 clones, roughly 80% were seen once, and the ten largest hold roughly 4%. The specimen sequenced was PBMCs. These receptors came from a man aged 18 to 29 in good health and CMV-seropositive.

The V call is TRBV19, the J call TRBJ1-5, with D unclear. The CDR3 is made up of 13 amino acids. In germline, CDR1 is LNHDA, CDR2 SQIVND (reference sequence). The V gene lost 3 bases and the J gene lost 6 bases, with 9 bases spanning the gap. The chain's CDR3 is CASSIRVSQPQHF. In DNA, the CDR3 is TGTGCCAGTAGTATCCGGGTTAGTCAGCCCCAGCATTTT.

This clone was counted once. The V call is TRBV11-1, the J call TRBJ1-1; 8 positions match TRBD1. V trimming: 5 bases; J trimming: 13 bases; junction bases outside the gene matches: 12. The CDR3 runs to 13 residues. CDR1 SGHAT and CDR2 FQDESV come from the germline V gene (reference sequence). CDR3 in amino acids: CASSHPTGGRIFF. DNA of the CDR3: TGTGCCAGCAGCCATCCTACAGGGGGAAGAATTTTCTTT.

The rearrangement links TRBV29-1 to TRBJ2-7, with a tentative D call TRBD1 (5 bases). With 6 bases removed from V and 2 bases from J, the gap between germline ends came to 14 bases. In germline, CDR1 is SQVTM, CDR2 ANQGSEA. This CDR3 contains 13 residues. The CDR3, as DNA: TGCAGCGTAGGCCCAGGGAACACCTACGAGCAGTACTTC. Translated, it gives CSVGPGNTYEQYF.

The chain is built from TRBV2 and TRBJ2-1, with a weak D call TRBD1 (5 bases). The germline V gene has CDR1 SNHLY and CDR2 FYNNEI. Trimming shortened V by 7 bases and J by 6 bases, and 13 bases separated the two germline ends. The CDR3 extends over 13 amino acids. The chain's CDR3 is CASTGIRANEQFF. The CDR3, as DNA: TGTGCCAGCACAGGGATCCGGGCCAATGAGCAGTTCTTC.

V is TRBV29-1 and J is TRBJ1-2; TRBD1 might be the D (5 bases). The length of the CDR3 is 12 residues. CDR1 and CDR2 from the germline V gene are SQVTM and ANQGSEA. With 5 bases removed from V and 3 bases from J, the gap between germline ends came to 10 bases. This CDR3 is CSVRGGDYGYTF. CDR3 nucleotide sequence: TGCAGCGTTCGTGGGGGGGACTATGGCTACACCTTC.

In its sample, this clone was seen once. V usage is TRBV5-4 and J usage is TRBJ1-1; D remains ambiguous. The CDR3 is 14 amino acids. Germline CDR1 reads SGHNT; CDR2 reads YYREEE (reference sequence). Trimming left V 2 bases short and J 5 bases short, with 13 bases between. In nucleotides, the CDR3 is TGTGCCAGCAGCTTTCAGATGCTAGGTACTGAAGCTTTCTTT. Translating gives CASSFQMLGTEAFF.

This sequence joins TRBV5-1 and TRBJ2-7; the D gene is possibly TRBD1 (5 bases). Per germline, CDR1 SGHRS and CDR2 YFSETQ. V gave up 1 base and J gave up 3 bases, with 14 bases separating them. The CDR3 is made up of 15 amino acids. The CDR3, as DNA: TGCGCCAGCAGCTTGTTTTCAGGCCAGGGCTACGAGCAGTACTTC. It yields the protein CASSLFSGQGYEQYF.

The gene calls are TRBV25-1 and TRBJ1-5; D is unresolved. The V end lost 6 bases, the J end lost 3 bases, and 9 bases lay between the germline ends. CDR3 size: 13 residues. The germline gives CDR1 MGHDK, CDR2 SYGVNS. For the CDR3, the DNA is TGTGCCAGCAGCCTTCGGGACAATCAGCCCCAGCATTTT. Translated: CASSLRDNQPQHF.

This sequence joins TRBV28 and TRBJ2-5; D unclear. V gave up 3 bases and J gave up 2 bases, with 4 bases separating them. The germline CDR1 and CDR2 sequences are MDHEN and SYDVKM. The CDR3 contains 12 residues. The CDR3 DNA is TGTGCCAGCAGTTTCCCACAAGAGACCCAGTACTTC. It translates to CASSFPQETQYF.

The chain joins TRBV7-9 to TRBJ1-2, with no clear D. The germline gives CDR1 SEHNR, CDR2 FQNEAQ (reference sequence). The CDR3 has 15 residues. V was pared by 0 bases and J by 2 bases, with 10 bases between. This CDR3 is CASSLAGRENYGYTF. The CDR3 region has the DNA TGTGCCAGCAGCTTAGCGGGGAGGGAGAACTATGGCTACACCTTC.

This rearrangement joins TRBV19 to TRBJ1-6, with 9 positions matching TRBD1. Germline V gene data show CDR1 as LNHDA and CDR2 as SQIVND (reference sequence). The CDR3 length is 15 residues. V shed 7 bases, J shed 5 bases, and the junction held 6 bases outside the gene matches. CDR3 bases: TGTGCCAGTACCCTGGGACAGGGAAATAATTCACCCCTCCACTTT. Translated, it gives CASTLGQGNNSPLHF.

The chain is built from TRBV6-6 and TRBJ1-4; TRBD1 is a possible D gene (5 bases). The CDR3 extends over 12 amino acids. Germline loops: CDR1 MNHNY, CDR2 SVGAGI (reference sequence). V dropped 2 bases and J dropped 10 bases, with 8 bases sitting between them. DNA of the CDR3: TGTGCCAGCAGTTACAACCAGGGAAAACTGTTTTTT. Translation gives CASSYNQGKLFF.

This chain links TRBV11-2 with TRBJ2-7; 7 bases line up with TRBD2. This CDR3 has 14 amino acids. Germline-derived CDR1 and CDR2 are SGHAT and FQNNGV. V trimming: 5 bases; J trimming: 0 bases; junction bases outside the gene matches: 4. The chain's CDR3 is CASSPAGSSYEQYF. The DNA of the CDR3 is TGTGCCAGCAGCCCAGCGGGAAGCTCCTACGAGCAGTACTTC.